The clone carrying this T cell receptor (beta chain) was counted a single time. These data belong to a study of OX40 agonist ivuxolimab in advanced cancers. Only in-frame clones appear in the TCRdb table, and some are missing; sequencing was by immunoSEQ multiplex PCR. This sample yields approximately 99,000 clones, of which approximately 93% are seen a single time; less than 0.2% belongs to the top ten. This CDR3 spans 15 amino acids. Trimming took off 0 bases at V and 1 base at J, with 10 bases between the two ends. Per germline, CDR1 LNHDA and CDR2 SQIVND (reference sequence). This specimen consisted of CD4+ or CD8+ T cells sorted from blood, obtained in a trial of the OX40 agonist ivuxolimab. This receptor was obtained from an adult with an advanced solid tumor such as melanoma, head and neck, liver or kidney cancer. V gene TRBV19 combines with J gene TRBJ2-7, with TRBD1 as a possible D gene (5 bases). CDR3 in amino acids: CASSIDQTGSYEQYF. The DNA of the CDR3 is TGTGCCAGTAGTATAGATCAAACAGGTTCCTACGAGCAGTACTTC.